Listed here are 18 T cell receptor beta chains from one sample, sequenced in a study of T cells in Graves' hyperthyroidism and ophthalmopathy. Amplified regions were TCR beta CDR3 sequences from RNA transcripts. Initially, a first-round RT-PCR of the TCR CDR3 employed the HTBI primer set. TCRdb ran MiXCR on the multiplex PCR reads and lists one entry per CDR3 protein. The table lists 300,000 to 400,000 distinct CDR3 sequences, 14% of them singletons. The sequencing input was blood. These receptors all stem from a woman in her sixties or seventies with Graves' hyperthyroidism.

The DNA for the CDR3 is TGTGCCATCAGTGAGTCGGGGGGGGTGAACACTGAAGCTTTCTTT. It is translated as CAISESGGVNTEAFF. V and J are TRBV10-3 and TRBJ1-1; possible D gene TRBD1, 5 bases. Germline CDR1 reads ENHRY; CDR2 reads SYGVKD. The CDR3 loop spans 15 amino acids. The V and J ends lost 0 bases and 0 bases respectively, with 8 bases between them.

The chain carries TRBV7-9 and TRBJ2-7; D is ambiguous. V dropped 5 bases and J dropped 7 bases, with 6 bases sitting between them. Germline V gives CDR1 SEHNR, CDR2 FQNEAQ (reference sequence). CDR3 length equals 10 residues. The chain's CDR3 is CASSPREQYF. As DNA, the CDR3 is TGTGCCAGCAGCCCTCGGGAGCAGTACTTC.

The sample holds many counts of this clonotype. The CDR3 nucleotides read TGTGCCAGCTCAGGGAACTATGGCTACACCTTC. It is translated as CASSGNYGYTF. The chain couples TRBV18 to TRBJ1-2; D unclear. CDR3 length: 11 residues. Germline CDR1 and CDR2: KGHSH and LQKENI. V dropped 5 bases and J dropped 2 bases, with 3 bases sitting between them. Looking up the rest from reference TRBV18 and TRBJ1-2 gives the full variable domain: NAGVMQNPRHLVRRRGQEARLRCSPMKGHSHVYWYRQLPEEGLKFMVYLQKENIIDESGMPKERFSAEFPKEGPSILRIQQVVRGDSAAYFCASSGNYGYTFGSGTRLTVV.

The CDR3 DNA follows: TGTGCCAGCAGCCCCCTCCAAGGTTCCCGAAACACCATATATTTT. It specifies CASSPLQGSRNTIYF. The chain has TRBV7-6 and TRBJ1-3; D is undetermined. The CDR3 is made up of 15 amino acids. In germline, CDR1 is SGHVS, CDR2 FNYEAQ. V lost 5 bases and J 5 bases, leaving 16 bases between the germline ends.

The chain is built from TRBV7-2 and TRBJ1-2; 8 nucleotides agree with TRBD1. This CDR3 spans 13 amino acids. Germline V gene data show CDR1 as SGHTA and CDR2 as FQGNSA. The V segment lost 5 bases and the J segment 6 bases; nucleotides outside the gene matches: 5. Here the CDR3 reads CASSPQTGDGYTF. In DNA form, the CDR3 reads TGTGCCAGCAGCCCTCAGACAGGGGATGGCTACACCTTC.

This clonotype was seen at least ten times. The CDR3 DNA reads as TGTGCCACCAGTGACAGGGGGCGCTTATACAATGAGCAGTTCTTC. Translation: CATSDRGRLYNEQFF. The chain is built from TRBV24-1 and TRBJ2-1, with 8 bases lining up with TRBD1. J lost 4 bases, V lost 4 bases, and 5 bases had no gene match. Germline loops: CDR1 KGHDR, CDR2 SFDVKD. The CDR3 runs 15 residues.

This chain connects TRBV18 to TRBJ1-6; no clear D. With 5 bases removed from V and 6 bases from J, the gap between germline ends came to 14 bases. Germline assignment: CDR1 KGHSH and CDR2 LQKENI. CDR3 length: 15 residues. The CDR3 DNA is TGTGCCAGCTCAGTCATCGGGGATAGTAATTCACCCCTCCACTTT. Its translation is CASSVIGDSNSPLHF.

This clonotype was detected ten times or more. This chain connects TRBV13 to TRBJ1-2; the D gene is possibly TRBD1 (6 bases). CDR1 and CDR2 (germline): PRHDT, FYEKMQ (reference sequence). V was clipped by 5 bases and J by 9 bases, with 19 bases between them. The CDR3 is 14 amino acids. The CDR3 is CASSPVTGVYSYTF. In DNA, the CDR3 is TGTGCCAGCAGCCCAGTGACAGGTGTTTATAGCTACACCTTC.

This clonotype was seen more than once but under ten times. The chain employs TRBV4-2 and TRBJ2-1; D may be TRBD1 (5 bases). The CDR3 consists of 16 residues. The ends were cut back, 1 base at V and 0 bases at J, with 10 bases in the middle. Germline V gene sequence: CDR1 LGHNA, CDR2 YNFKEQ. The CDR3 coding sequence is TGTGCCAGCAGCCAAGTTTACAGGAGCTCCTACAATGAGCAGTTCTTC. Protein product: CASSQVYRSSYNEQFF.

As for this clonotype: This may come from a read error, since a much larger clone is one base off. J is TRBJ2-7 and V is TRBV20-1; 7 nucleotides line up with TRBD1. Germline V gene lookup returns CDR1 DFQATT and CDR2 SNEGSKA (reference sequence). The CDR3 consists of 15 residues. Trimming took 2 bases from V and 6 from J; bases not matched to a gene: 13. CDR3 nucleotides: TGCAGTGCTAGAAATTACAGAGACAGGGCGCGCGAGCAGTACTTC. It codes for CSARNYRDRAREQYF.

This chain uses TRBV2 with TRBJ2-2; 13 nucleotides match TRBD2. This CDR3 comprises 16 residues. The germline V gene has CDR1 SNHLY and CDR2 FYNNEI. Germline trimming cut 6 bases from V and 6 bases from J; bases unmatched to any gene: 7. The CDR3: CASSAGTSGTSGELFF. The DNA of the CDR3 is TGTGCCAGCAGCGCCGGGACTAGCGGGACCTCCGGGGAGCTGTTTTTT.

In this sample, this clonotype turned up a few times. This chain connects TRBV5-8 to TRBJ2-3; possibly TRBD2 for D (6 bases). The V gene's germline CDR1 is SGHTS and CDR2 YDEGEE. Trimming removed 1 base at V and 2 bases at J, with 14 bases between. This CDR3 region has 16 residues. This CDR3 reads CASSLMERALTDTQYF. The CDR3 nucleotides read TGTGCCAGCAGCTTGATGGAGCGGGCTCTCACAGATACGCAGTATTTT.

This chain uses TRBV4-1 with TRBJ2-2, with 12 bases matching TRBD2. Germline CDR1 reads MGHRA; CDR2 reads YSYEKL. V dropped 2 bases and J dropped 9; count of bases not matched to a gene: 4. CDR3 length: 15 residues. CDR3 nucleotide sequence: TGCGCCAGCAGCCAACTGACTAGCGGGAGTCGGGAGCTGTTTTTT. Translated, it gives CASSQLTSGSRELFF.

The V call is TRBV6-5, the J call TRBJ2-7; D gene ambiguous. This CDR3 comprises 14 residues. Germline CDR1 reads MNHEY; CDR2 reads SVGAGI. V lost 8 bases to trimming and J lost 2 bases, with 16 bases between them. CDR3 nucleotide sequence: TGTGCCAGCGTTGACATCGAGTTTACCTACGAGCAGTACTTC. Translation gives CASVDIEFTYEQYF.

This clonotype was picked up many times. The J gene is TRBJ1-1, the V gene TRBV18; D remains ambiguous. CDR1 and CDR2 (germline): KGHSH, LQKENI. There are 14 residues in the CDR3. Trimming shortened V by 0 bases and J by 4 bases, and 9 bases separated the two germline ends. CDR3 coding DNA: TGTGCCAGCTCACCACCGAGACCGATCACTGAAGCTTTCTTT. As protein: CASSPPRPITEAFF.

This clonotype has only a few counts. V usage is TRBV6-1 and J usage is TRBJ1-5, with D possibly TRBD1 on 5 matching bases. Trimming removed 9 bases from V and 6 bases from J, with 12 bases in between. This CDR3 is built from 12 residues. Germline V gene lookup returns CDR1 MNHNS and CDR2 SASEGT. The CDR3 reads CASRGAVQPQHF. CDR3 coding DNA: TGTGCCAGTAGGGGAGCGGTTCAGCCCCAGCATTTT.

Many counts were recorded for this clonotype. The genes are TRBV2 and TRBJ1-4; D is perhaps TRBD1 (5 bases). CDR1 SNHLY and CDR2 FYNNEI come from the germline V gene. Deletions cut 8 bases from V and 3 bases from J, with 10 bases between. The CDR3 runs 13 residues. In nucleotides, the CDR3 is TGTGCCAGCGGGGACTTGGCTAATGAAAAACTGTTTTTT. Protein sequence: CASGDLANEKLFF.

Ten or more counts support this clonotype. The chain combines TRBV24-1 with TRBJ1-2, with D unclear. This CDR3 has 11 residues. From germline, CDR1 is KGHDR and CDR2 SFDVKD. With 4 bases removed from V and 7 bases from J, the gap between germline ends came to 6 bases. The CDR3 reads CATSEDRGYTF. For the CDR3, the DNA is TGTGCCACCAGTGAGGATCGTGGCTACACCTTC.